The entry that follows covers one TCR beta chain sequence. The target antigen is unknown. This entry comes from a study of T cell responses to AZD1222 COVID-19 vaccine. Points from the study as a whole: Unmutated variant regions are reportedly the target of nearly half of TCRs that are spike-specific.

The CDR3 loop spans 12 amino acids. The trim removed 5 bases at V and 7 bases at J, leaving 4 bases unmatched. CDR1 SSHAT and CDR2 FNYEAQ come from the germline V gene (reference sequence). Some clones are missing from TCRdb's copy, which holds only in-frame ones; the method was immunoSEQ multiplex PCR. The sample lists 150,000 to 200,000 clones; approximately 93% were seen once. The V gene is TRBV7-7, the J gene TRBJ2-5; TRBD1 matches at 7 bases. The source material was peripheral blood, sampled 28 days after the second AZD1222 dose. The receptor was isolated from an adult who received the AZD1222 COVID-19 vaccine. The CDR3 is CASSRAGGTQYF. The CDR3 DNA reads as TGTGCCAGCAGCCGAGCAGGGGGGACCCAGTACTTC.